Listed here are 20 T cell receptor beta chains from one sample, sequenced in a study of identical twins (dated by TCRdb to the mid-2010s). Libraries came from 5' RACE. The sample was run on an Illumina HiSeq 2000. TCRdb reprocessed the public reads (quality trimming at Q25 with fastp, clone calling with MiXCR) and kept in-frame beta chains. Under each unique CDR3 protein, matching rows form one entry showing the most common genes and DNA. Present in this sample are under 250,000 distinct CDR3 sequences, approximately 9% of which were seen just once. 5% to 6.5% of the sample lies in the top ten. Sequenced input: memory (CD45RO+) T cells sorted from blood. The sample's cell subset or site label, decoded: CD45RO+ enriched T cells. All receptors come from a woman under 30 in good health.

This chain connects TRBV10-3 to TRBJ2-7; no definite D call. The length of the CDR3 is 14 residues. V was shortened by 3 bases and J by 2 bases, with 11 bases between the two germline ends. CDR1 ENHRY and CDR2 SYGVKD come from the germline V gene. The CDR3 coding sequence is TGTGCCATCAGTGACGCGACAAAAACCTACGAGCAGTACTTC. As protein: CAISDATKTYEQYF.

The rearrangement joins TRBV7-8 to TRBJ2-5, with D tentatively TRBD2 (5 bases). This CDR3 is 14 amino acids long. The germline V gene encodes CDR1 SGHVS and CDR2 FQNEAQ. The germline V and J ends were trimmed by 5 bases and 5 bases, with 15 bases remaining between them. The CDR3 spells CASSTNAGGETQYF. In DNA, the CDR3 is TGTGCCAGCAGCACAAACGCCGGCGGGGAGACCCAGTACTTC.

This clonotype was counted only a few times. This rearrangement joins TRBV19 to TRBJ1-1, with D uncertain. The CDR3 extends over 12 amino acids. V lost 3 bases to trimming and J lost 10 bases, with 12 bases between them. The germline CDR1 and CDR2 sequences are LNHDA and SQIVND (reference sequence). The CDR3 bases are TGTGCCAGTAGTATGGGCCACCATGCAGCTTTCTTT. It codes for CASSMGHHAAFF.

This clonotype was seen only a few times. This sequence joins TRBV7-2 and TRBJ2-3; D is uncertain. Between the trimmed V and J ends, which lost 6 bases and 6 bases, there was a span of 10 bases. This CDR3 spans 12 amino acids. Germline CDR1 is SGHTA and CDR2 is FQGNSA. CDR3 residues: CASSPTSDTQYF. The CDR3 nucleotides read TGTGCCAGCAGTCCCACCTCGGATACGCAGTATTTT.

The V gene is TRBV7-9, the J gene TRBJ2-2; TRBD1 might be the D (6 bases). The germline gives CDR1 SEHNR, CDR2 FQNEAQ (reference sequence). Trimming pared 3 bases from V and 6 bases from J, leaving 14 bases between. This CDR3 is built from 15 residues. The CDR3 DNA is TGTGCCAGCAGCTTCGAGACAGGAGTCTCCGGGGAGCTGTTTTTT. This gives the protein CASSFETGVSGELFF.

This clonotype has a handful of counts. CDR3 amino acids: CASSRGGPSTDTQYF. The CDR3 DNA is TGTGCCAGCAGTCGCGGGGGGCCGAGCACAGATACGCAGTATTTT. This chain uses TRBV6-1 with TRBJ2-3, with TRBD2 identical over 8 bases. J gave up 0 bases and V 5 bases, and 4 bases lay outside the gene matches. The CDR3 is 15 amino acids. Germline V gives CDR1 MNHNS, CDR2 SASEGT.

The chain joins TRBV7-8 to TRBJ1-1; 7 nucleotides align to TRBD1. There are 14 residues in the CDR3. Looked up from germline, CDR1 is SGHVS and CDR2 is FQNEAQ. V lost 6 bases and J lost 3; bases outside the gene matches: 7. The CDR3 DNA sequence: TGTGCCAGCAGGGTGACAGGGATGCACACTGAAGCTTTCTTT. It specifies CASRVTGMHTEAFF. Combining the CDR3 with reference TRBV7-8 and TRBJ1-1 gives the whole variable domain GAGVSQSPRYKVAKRGQDVALRCDPISGHVSLFWYQQALGQGPEFLTYFQNEAQLDKSGLPSDRFFAERPEGSVSTLKIQRTQQEDSAVYLCASRVTGMHTEAFFGQGTRLTVV.

In this sample, this clonotype turned up many times. The V and J genes are TRBV5-1 and TRBJ2-5; 8 bases are shared with TRBD2. Germline V gene data show CDR1 as SGHRS and CDR2 as YFSETQ. Trimming at V came to 4 bases and at J to 5 bases, leaving 7 bases not matched to a gene. CDR3 length: 14 amino acids. The CDR3 region has the DNA TGCGCCAGCAGCATCCGGGGGGGCGGCGAGACCCAGTACTTC. Translating it yields CASSIRGGGETQYF.

CDR3 DNA: TGCAGTGCTTACGACAGGGCCACAGATACGCAGTATTTT. It translates to CSAYDRATDTQYF. This rearrangement joins TRBV20-1 to TRBJ2-3, with 7 bases that match TRBD1. CDR1 is DFQATT and CDR2 is SNEGSKA in the germline V gene (reference sequence). This CDR3 spans 13 amino acids. V lost 5 bases to trimming and J lost 2 bases; unmatched junction nucleotides: 4.

This clonotype was recorded a few times. The rearrangement links TRBV6-2 or TRBV6-3 to TRBJ2-7; TRBD1 might be the D (5 bases). Germline V gene sequence: CDR1 MNHEY, CDR2 SVGEGT. The V and J ends lost 1 base and 0 bases respectively, with 10 bases between them. This CDR3 region has 15 residues. CDR3 in amino acids: CASSYWGSSSYEQYF. The CDR3 DNA reads as TGTGCCAGCAGTTACTGGGGCTCAAGCTCCTACGAGCAGTACTTC.

This clonotype was seen many times. The V call is TRBV7-9, the J call TRBJ1-1; D unresolved. The CDR3 consists of 12 residues. Germline CDR1 is SEHNR and CDR2 is FQNEAQ (reference sequence). V was shortened by 5 bases and J by 2 bases, with 6 bases between the two germline ends. In nucleotides, the CDR3 is TGTGCCAGCAGCAAATCAAACACTGAAGCTTTCTTT. Its protein is CASSKSNTEAFF.

The genes are TRBV11-1 and TRBJ2-1; 10 bases are a match to TRBD2. The CDR3 covers 15 residues. The J segment lost 7 bases and the V segment lost 1 base, leaving 4 bases of the junction unmatched. The germline CDR1 and CDR2 sequences are SGHAT and FQDESV (reference sequence). The CDR3 sequence: CASSLVAGGSNEQFF. The CDR3 DNA follows: TGTGCCAGCAGCTTAGTAGCGGGGGGTAGTAATGAGCAGTTCTTC.

This chain connects TRBV29-1 to TRBJ2-5; 9 positions match TRBD1. The CDR3 is 13 residues long. From germline, CDR1 is SQVTM and CDR2 ANQGSEA. V lost 3 bases, J lost 4 bases, and 3 bases stayed unmatched. In DNA, the CDR3 is TGCAGCGTTGAGCACAGGGGGCGAGAGACCCAGTACTTC. It encodes CSVEHRGRETQYF.

This clonotype has just a few counts. The genes are TRBV20-1 and TRBJ2-5, with D unclear. There are 13 residues in the CDR3. Germline CDR1 and CDR2: DFQATT and SNEGSKA (reference sequence). The V end lost 3 bases, the J end lost 3 bases, and 11 bases lay between the germline ends. In DNA, the CDR3 is TGCAGTGCTAGCCGGACCCCTAAAGAGACCCAGTACTTC. Protein sequence: CSASRTPKETQYF.

DNA of the CDR3: TGCAGTGCTAGAGATAGCACGGGATGGGGAGAGCAGTACTTC. It yields the protein CSARDSTGWGEQYF. The rearrangement joins TRBV20-1 to TRBJ2-7; tentatively, D is TRBD2 (5 bases). The CDR3 has 14 residues. Per germline, CDR1 DFQATT and CDR2 SNEGSKA (reference sequence). Trimming took off 0 bases at V and 7 bases at J, with 16 bases between the two ends.

V is TRBV10-3 and J is TRBJ2-3, with TRBD1 matching 11 bases. The CDR3 extends over 16 amino acids. In germline, CDR1 is ENHRY, CDR2 SYGVKD. Trimming took 4 bases from V and 1 from J; bases not matched to a gene: 4. The CDR3 DNA reads TGTGCCATCAGTGCAGGACAGGGGGCCGGCACAGATACGCAGTATTTT. This codes for CAISAGQGAGTDTQYF.

The chain has TRBV7-6 and TRBJ2-5; the D is unclear. CDR1 and CDR2 (germline): SGHVS, FNYEAQ. This CDR3 has 16 amino acids. The V gene lost 0 bases and the J gene lost 2 bases, with 13 bases spanning the gap. CDR3 amino acids: CASSLASVVAQETQYF. The CDR3 DNA is TGTGCCAGCAGCTTAGCGTCGGTTGTGGCGCAAGAGACCCAGTACTTC.

This clonotype was seen only a few times. The chain links TRBV20-1 to TRBJ1-1; D gene unclear. Germline CDR1 is DFQATT and CDR2 is SNEGSKA (reference sequence). CDR3 length: 11 amino acids. Trimming cost V 3 bases and J 7 bases, with 9 bases left between them. The CDR3 reads CSASSGIEAFF. The CDR3 bases are TGCAGTGCTAGTAGTGGGATTGAAGCTTTCTTT.

At least ten counts were recorded for this clonotype. This chain connects TRBV6-4 to TRBJ2-3, with TRBD2 matching 8 bases. J was trimmed by 1 base and V by 0 bases; bases with no gene match: 0. This CDR3 contains 15 residues. Germline V gene sequence: CDR1 MRHNA, CDR2 SNTAGT. The CDR3 protein is CASSDSRGGTDTQYF. The CDR3 DNA is TGTGCCAGCAGTGACTCGCGGGGGGGCACAGATACGCAGTATTTT.

In this sample, this clonotype turned up a few times. V and J are TRBV20-1 and TRBJ2-3; D not resolved. The CDR3 consists of 12 residues. The germline CDR1 and CDR2 sequences are DFQATT and SNEGSKA (reference sequence). Trimming took 5 bases from V and 3 from J, leaving 9 bases between them. In nucleotides, the CDR3 is TGCAGTGCTGAACCAAGGACAGATACGCAGTATTTT. This sequence encodes CSAEPRTDTQYF.